These 18 T cell receptor beta chains share one sample of origin, sequenced in a study of T cells in Graves' hyperthyroidism and ophthalmopathy. Researchers took RNA transcripts and amplified the TCR beta CDR3 regions from them. During a first-round RT-PCR of the TCR CDR3, the HTBI primer set was used. One entry per CDR3 protein results from TCRdb running MiXCR on the multiplex PCR reads. The profile shows approximately 600,000 distinct CDR3 sequences, more than 20% of them singletons. Sample: blood. The receptors here all came from a man between 25 and 39 years old with Graves' ophthalmopathy.

This clonotype has at least ten counts. The chain employs TRBV30 and TRBJ1-1; D is perhaps TRBD1 (6 bases). The CDR3 contains 11 residues. Trimming stripped 2 bases from V and 9 bases from J, with 10 bases between. Per germline, CDR1 GTSNPN and CDR2 SVGIG (reference sequence). This chain's CDR3 is CAWSTGTQAFF. The CDR3 DNA is TGTGCCTGGAGTACAGGGACACAAGCTTTCTTT.

This chain joins TRBV6-2 or TRBV6-3 and TRBJ2-1, with TRBD1 matching 9 bases. Germline V CDR1 and CDR2: MNHEY, SVGEGT. V lost 5 bases to trimming and J lost 12 bases; unmatched junction nucleotides: 5. The length of the CDR3 is 12 residues. The CDR3 DNA sequence: TGTGCCAGCAGTAGCACAGGGGGCCTGCAGTTCTTC. It is translated as CASSSTGGLQFF.

This clonotype was detected only a few times. The chain couples TRBV24-1 to TRBJ2-1, with D uncertain. This CDR3 has 14 amino acids. Trimming cost V 2 bases and J 4 bases, with 8 bases left between them. Germline V CDR1 and CDR2: KGHDR, SFDVKD. Written as DNA, the CDR3 is TGTGCCACCAGTGATTCGGACCTTTACAATGAGCAGTTCTTC. Translated: CATSDSDLYNEQFF.

A few counts support this clonotype. The CDR3 DNA is TGTGCCAGCACTGGCGGGAGCTATTGGACAGATACGCAGTATTTT. Its protein product is CASTGGSYWTDTQYF. The chain carries TRBV28 and TRBJ2-3; TRBD2 aligns across 7 bases. CDR3 length: 15 amino acids. Losses at the gene ends were 7 bases for V and 3 bases for J; bases not matched to a gene: 10. The V gene's germline CDR1 is MDHEN and CDR2 SYDVKM.

This clonotype was detected a few times. The chain joins TRBV12-3 or TRBV12-4 to TRBJ2-4, with no clear D. CDR3 length: 14 amino acids. Trimming left V 4 bases short and J 0 bases short, with 7 bases between. The CDR3 DNA is TGTGCCAGCAGTTCGACGGTAGCCAAAAACATTCAGTACTTC. Protein product: CASSSTVAKNIQYF.

This clonotype was seen only a few times. The chain uses TRBV19 and TRBJ1-2; D unclear. Germline CDR1 reads LNHDA; CDR2 reads SQIVND (reference sequence). Trimming cost V 3 bases and J 0 bases, with 11 bases left between them. This CDR3 has 15 amino acids. The DNA for the CDR3 is TGTGCCAGTAGTATGGTGACGGTCCCTAACTATGGCTACACCTTC. Its protein product is CASSMVTVPNYGYTF.

Details on this clonotype: A junction boundary mismatches the germline segment, possibly from a read error. The gene calls are TRBV5-1 and TRBJ1-6, with D possibly matching TRBD1 (5 bases). From germline, CDR1 is SGHRS and CDR2 YFSETQ. The CDR3 loop spans 14 amino acids. The CDR3 protein is CASSLEAGISPLHF. CDR3 DNA sequence: TGTGCCAGCAGCTTGGAGGCAGGGATTTCACCCCTCCACTTT.

The chain is built from TRBV27 and TRBJ2-1; D is unresolved. Trimming cost V 5 bases and J 4 bases, with 6 bases left between them. CDR3 size: 12 residues. In germline, CDR1 is MNHEY, CDR2 SMNVEV (reference sequence). As DNA, the CDR3 is TGTGCCAGCAGTGGCCAATACAATGAGCAGTTCTTC. Translation gives CASSGQYNEQFF.

The V call is TRBV18, the J call TRBJ1-2; no clear D. CDR1 is KGHSH and CDR2 is LQKENI in the germline V gene. Trimming pared 0 bases from V and 2 bases from J, leaving 7 bases between. CDR3 length: 14 residues. The CDR3 nucleotides are TGTGCCAGCTCACCACCGACACAGAACTATGGCTACACCTTC. This encodes CASSPPTQNYGYTF.

In its sample, this clonotype was seen a few times. This chain links TRBV9 with TRBJ1-1; D possibly corresponds to TRBD1 (5 bases). The CDR3 extends over 13 amino acids. Germline-derived CDR1 and CDR2 are SGDLS and YYNGEE. Trimming cost V 0 bases and J 4 bases, with 7 bases left between them. CDR3 in amino acids: CASSVDGGTEAFF. The CDR3 nucleotides read TGTGCCAGCAGCGTAGATGGGGGCACTGAAGCTTTCTTT.

J is TRBJ2-5 and V is TRBV7-9, with TRBD1 matching over 10 bases. CDR3 length: 17 amino acids. Germline CDR1 SEHNR, CDR2 FQNEAQ (reference sequence). Trimming took 7 bases from V and 3 from J; bases not matched to a gene: 14. The CDR3 loop reads CASIKKGTGEKEETQYF. The CDR3 nucleotides read TGTGCCAGCATCAAGAAGGGGACAGGGGAGAAAGAAGAGACCCAGTACTTC.

Ten or more counts support this clonotype. The CDR3 DNA reads TGCGCCAGCCGACGGGGAGGGAGAGAGGAGCAGTTCTTC. Its protein is CASRRGGREEQFF. This chain links TRBV5-1 with TRBJ2-1; TRBD2 matches at 7 bases. Germline CDR1 SGHRS, CDR2 YFSETQ. CDR3 length equals 13 residues. Trimming removed 7 bases from V and 10 bases from J; junction bases left unmatched: 11.

This clonotype was counted at least ten times. The chain carries TRBV5-1 and TRBJ2-1; 7 bases agree with TRBD1. V shed 1 base, J shed 5 bases, and the junction held 3 bases outside the gene matches. The CDR3 runs to 14 residues. CDR1 SGHRS and CDR2 YFSETQ come from the germline V gene. CDR3 nucleotides: TGCGCCAGCAGCTTGAGGGGGCAGAACAATGAGCAGTTCTTC. Its translation is CASSLRGQNNEQFF.

This clonotype appeared many times. The chain uses TRBV2 and TRBJ2-7; D call uncertain. In germline, CDR1 is SNHLY, CDR2 FYNNEI. The CDR3 has 11 residues. V shed 4 bases and J shed 3 bases, with 4 bases lying between them. The CDR3 spells CASSVSYEQYF. In DNA, the CDR3 is TGTGCCAGCAGTGTAAGCTACGAGCAGTACTTC.

The sample holds many counts of this clonotype. The V gene is TRBV30, the J gene TRBJ2-5; D perhaps matches TRBD1 (5 bases). V lost 0 bases and J lost 1, with 6 bases in between. The CDR3 covers 13 residues. CDR1 and CDR2 (germline): GTSNPN, SVGIG (reference sequence). The CDR3 DNA reads as TGTGCCTGGAGTGTACAGGCCCAAGAGACCCAGTACTTC. Protein sequence: CAWSVQAQETQYF. Complete variable domain (other parts from reference TRBV30 and TRBJ2-5): SQTIHQWPATLVQPVGSPLSLECTVEGTSNPNLYWYRQAAGRGLQLLFYSVGIGQISSEVPQNLSASRPQDRQFILSSKKLLLSDSGFYLCAWSVQAQETQYFGPGTRLLVL.

This clonotype was counted a few times. The rearrangement links TRBV3-1 to TRBJ2-2; D is undetermined. The CDR3 length is 19 residues. Looked up from germline, CDR1 is LGHDT and CDR2 is YNNKEL (reference sequence). V was trimmed by 4 bases and J by 4 bases, leaving 25 bases between them. Written as DNA, the CDR3 is TGTGCCAGCAGCCGGAACTTCGGAATGGGGATCCAATTCACCGGGGAGCTGTTTTTT. Protein: CASSRNFGMGIQFTGELFF.

CDR3 nucleotide sequence: TGCAGTGCCGTTACAGGGGGCAACACTGAAGCTTTCTTT. The encoded protein is CSAVTGGNTEAFF. J is TRBJ1-1 and V is TRBV20-1; 9 bases are shared with TRBD1. The V and J ends lost 6 bases and 2 bases, in that order; junction bases with no gene match: 4. The CDR3 runs to 13 residues. From germline, CDR1 is DFQATT and CDR2 SNEGSKA (reference sequence).

The chain recombines TRBV20-1 with TRBJ2-1; 10 nucleotides agree with TRBD2. V lost 0 bases and J lost 0; bases outside the gene matches: 8. The CDR3 consists of 18 residues. Looked up from germline, CDR1 is DFQATT and CDR2 is SNEGSKA (reference sequence). The CDR3 sequence is CSAREQAGGTSSYNEQFF. CDR3 nucleotides: TGCAGTGCTAGAGAACAAGCGGGAGGGACTAGCTCCTACAATGAGCAGTTCTTC.